This T cell receptor (beta chain) was recovered during a study of cytomegalovirus exposure and HLA in healthy donors. The PCR used 60 Vbeta and 13 Jbeta primers. Profiling relied on immunoSEQ multiplex PCR, and the TCRdb table lists in-frame clones only, not all of them. The table lists roughly 150,000 clones, 70% to 80% of them singletons. V shed 1 base, J shed 8 bases, and the junction held 13 bases outside the gene matches. There are 17 residues in the CDR3. The V gene's germline CDR1 is MGHRA and CDR2 YSYEKL. The clonotype originates from a man aged 25-45 years in good health and CMV-seronegative. Sequencing was carried out using PBMCs. This chain connects TRBV4-1 to TRBJ2-1; 8 nucleotides align to TRBD2. In DNA, the CDR3 is TGCGCCAGCAGCCAAGGAGTACGGACTAGCCGGAGTTATGAGCAGTTCTTC. It encodes CASSQGVRTSRSYEQFF.